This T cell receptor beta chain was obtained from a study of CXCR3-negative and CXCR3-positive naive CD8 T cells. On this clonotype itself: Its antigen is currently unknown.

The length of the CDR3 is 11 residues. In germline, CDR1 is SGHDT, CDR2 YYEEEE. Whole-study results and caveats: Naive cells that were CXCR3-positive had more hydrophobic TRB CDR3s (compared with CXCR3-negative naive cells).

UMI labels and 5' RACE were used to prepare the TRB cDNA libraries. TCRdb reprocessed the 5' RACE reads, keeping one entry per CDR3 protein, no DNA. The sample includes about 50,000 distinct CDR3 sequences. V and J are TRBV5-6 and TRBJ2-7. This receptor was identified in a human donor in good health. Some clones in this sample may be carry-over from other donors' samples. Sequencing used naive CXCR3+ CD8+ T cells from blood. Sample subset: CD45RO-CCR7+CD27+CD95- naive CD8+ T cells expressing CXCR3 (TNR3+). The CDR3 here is CASSSMIEQYF. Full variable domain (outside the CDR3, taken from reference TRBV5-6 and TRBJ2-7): DAGVTQSPTHLIKTRGQQVTLRCSPKSGHDTVSWYQQALGQGPQFIFQYYEEEERQRGNFPDRFSGHQFPNYSSELNVNALLLGDSALYLCASSSMIEQYFGPGTRLTVT.